The 15 T cell receptor beta chains given below trace back to one sample, sequenced in a study of breast tumors, draining lymph nodes, adjacent tissues. The lymph nodes were axillary draining lymph nodes from breast cancer patients. TCRdb independently ran MiXCR on the multiplex PCR reads; one entry per CDR3 protein. Of approximately 150,000 distinct CDR3 sequences listed, approximately 32% are singletons. The sample was axillary lymph node tissue. These receptors were taken from a female donor with breast cancer. Some clones in this sample may be carry-over from other donors' samples.

This clonotype was counted many times. One end of the junction fails to match germline, which may point to a read error. The genes are TRBV19 and TRBJ1-2; weak D call: TRBD1 (5 bases). The germline V gene has CDR1 LNHDA and CDR2 SQIVND (reference sequence). The CDR3 is made up of 14 amino acids. This CDR3 is CASSMKGPRDGYAF. The DNA of the CDR3 is TGTGCCAGTAGTATGAAGGGGCCGAGGGATGGCTACGCCTTC.

The sample holds many counts of this clonotype. The chain employs TRBV5-1 and TRBJ2-5; the match to TRBD1 covers 9 bases. Germline lookup yields CDR1 SGHRS and CDR2 YFSETQ. The CDR3 is 15 residues long. V lost 0 bases to trimming and J lost 1 base; unmatched junction nucleotides: 1. This CDR3 is CASSLGDRAQETQYF. The CDR3 coding sequence is TGCGCCAGCAGCTTGGGGGACAGGGCCCAAGAGACCCAGTACTTC.

The gene calls are TRBV7-9 and TRBJ1-2; D is perhaps TRBD1 (6 bases). The V and J ends lost 5 bases and 5 bases respectively, with 12 bases between them. Germline V gives CDR1 SEHNR, CDR2 FQNEAQ (reference sequence). The CDR3 extends over 13 amino acids. In nucleotides, the CDR3 is TGTGCCAGCAGCCCATCCGGGACATATGGCTACACCTTC. This sequence encodes CASSPSGTYGYTF.

Regarding this clonotype: Sequence at one end of the junction differs from germline and may be a read error. The CDR3 here is CAGSLAGNTIYF. For the CDR3, the DNA is TGTGCCGGCAGCCTCGCTGGAAACACCATATATTTT. The chain is built from TRBV3-1 and TRBJ1-3; D is unresolved. The length of the CDR3 is 12 residues. Germline lookup yields CDR1 LGHDT and CDR2 YNNKEL (reference sequence).

V is TRBV11-2 and J is TRBJ1-1, with D uncertain. The CDR3 extends over 13 amino acids. Deletions cut 6 bases from V and 5 bases from J, with 13 bases between. Germline CDR1 SGHAT, CDR2 FQNNGV. CDR3 nucleotide sequence: TGTGCCAGCAGATCGGGAGTTTGGACTGAAGCTTTCTTT. Translation gives CASRSGVWTEAFF.

This clonotype was detected many times. The V and J genes are TRBV12-3 or TRBV12-4 and TRBJ1-6; possible D gene TRBD1, 5 bases. V was shortened by 4 bases and J by 13 bases, with 14 bases between the two germline ends. The CDR3 is 13 residues long. CDR3 DNA: TGTGCCAGCAGTTGGGACCGCGGCCGTCCCCTCCACTTT. It specifies CASSWDRGRPLHF.

In this sample, this clonotype turned up a few times. A read error may be the cause here, since a much bigger clone is one base away. The chain employs TRBV9 and TRBJ2-1; D may be TRBD1 or TRBD2 (6 bases each). Germline values: CDR1 SGDLS, CDR2 YYNGEE. CDR3 size: 14 residues. CDR3 in DNA: TGTGCCAGCAGCAACAATATGGGGGGCAATGAGCAGTCCTTC. This translates into CASSNNMGGNEQSF.

The chain uses TRBV7-9 and TRBJ1-1; D is unclear. The germline gives CDR1 SEHNR, CDR2 FQNEAQ (reference sequence). V was cut by 2 bases and J by 5 bases, with 9 bases left in between. The CDR3 contains 13 residues. The CDR3 is CASSLKEITEAFF. CDR3 bases: TGTGCCAGCAGCTTAAAGGAGATAACTGAAGCTTTCTTT.

The chain joins TRBV7-2 to TRBJ1-1; tentatively, D is TRBD1 (5 bases). This CDR3 has 14 amino acids. Trimming took 6 bases from V and 6 from J, leaving 17 bases between them. Germline V lookup: CDR1 SGHTA, CDR2 FQGNSA. CDR3 loop: CASSQQEIIPEAFF. CDR3 DNA sequence: TGTGCCAGCAGTCAACAGGAAATTATCCCTGAAGCTTTCTTT.

This clonotype was counted at least ten times. The rearrangement joins TRBV9 to TRBJ2-1, with 8 bases fitting TRBD2. Germline assignment: CDR1 SGDLS and CDR2 YYNGEE. This CDR3 is 16 amino acids long. Germline trimming cut 0 bases from V and 4 bases from J; bases unmatched to any gene: 6. The CDR3 coding sequence is TGTGCCAGCAGCGTAGGTATTAGCGGGGTATACAATGAGCAGTTCTTC. This sequence encodes CASSVGISGVYNEQFF.

This clonotype was counted between two and nine times. With a much larger clone just one base away, this may be a read error. The chain's CDR3 is CASSFTGQGVGGTRELFF. CDR3 DNA sequence: TGTGCCAGCAGCTTTACTGGACAGGGAGTTGGTGGCACCCGGGAGCTGTTTTTT. The V call is TRBV7-2, the J call TRBJ2-2; 8 bases agree with TRBD1. The CDR3 is 18 amino acids. In germline, CDR1 is SGHTA, CDR2 FQGNSA.

The table lists this clonotype with many counts. The chain is built from TRBV30 and TRBJ1-5, with 8 bases identical to TRBD1. The CDR3 is made up of 14 amino acids. After removal of 1 base from V and 4 bases from J, the junction contained 3 bases not matched to a gene. The V gene's germline CDR1 is GTSNPN and CDR2 SVGIG (reference sequence). The CDR3 coding sequence is TGTGCCTGGAGTGCGGGACAGGCAAATCAGCCCCAGCATTTT. Translation: CAWSAGQANQPQHF. The full variable domain, its missing parts supplied by reference TRBV30 and TRBJ1-5, is SQTIHQWPATLVQPVGSPLSLECTVEGTSNPNLYWYRQAAGRGLQLLFYSVGIGQISSEVPQNLSASRPQDRQFILSSKKLLLSDSGFYLCAWSAGQANQPQHFGDGTRLSIL.

The rearrangement uses TRBV20-1 and TRBJ2-1; D may be TRBD2 (5 bases). This CDR3 has 11 residues. The germline V gene has CDR1 DFQATT and CDR2 SNEGSKA (reference sequence). The V and J ends lost 6 bases and 9 bases respectively, with 12 bases between them. CDR3 residues: CSAPTRSEQFF. The CDR3 DNA sequence: TGCAGTGCGCCCACTAGGAGTGAGCAGTTCTTC.

J is TRBJ1-1 and V is TRBV7-9, with no clear D. Trimming stripped 3 bases from V and 1 base from J, with 6 bases between. Germline assignment: CDR1 SEHNR and CDR2 FQNEAQ (reference sequence). There are 13 residues in the CDR3. CDR3 residues: CASSFKGNTEAFF. CDR3 DNA sequence: TGTGCCAGCAGCTTCAAGGGGAACACTGAAGCTTTCTTT.

There are many counts of this clonotype. The rearrangement joins TRBV24-1 to TRBJ2-1; 11 nucleotides match TRBD2. CDR3 size: 15 residues. Looked up from germline, CDR1 is KGHDR and CDR2 is SFDVKD. V was pared by 6 bases and J by 4 bases, with 4 bases of the junction left unmatched. The CDR3 here is CATSLGTSGYNEQFF. DNA of the CDR3: TGTGCCACCAGTTTGGGGACTAGCGGATACAATGAGCAGTTCTTC.